This entry features one TCR beta chain sequence. Per the original methods: Amplifying reference gene primers gave estimates of nucleated cell counts. Assay used: immunoSEQ multiplex PCR; TCRdb lists only in-frame clones, some missing. The V and J calls and the clone size are those of that table, but D and trimming were determined from the DNA. The data show 210,000 or so clones, 70% to 80% seen once. The V and J ends lost 5 bases and 6 bases, in that order; junction bases with no gene match: 17. Germline values: CDR1 MNHEY, CDR2 SMNVEV (reference sequence). The CDR3 contains 18 residues. The data stem from a study of blood T cell repertoires in COVID-19.

The receptor was isolated from a man aged 50 or older who had recovered from COVID-19. V and J are TRBV27 and TRBJ2-1; 9 nucleotides agree with TRBD2. The sample comprised peripheral blood. The DNA for the CDR3 is TGTGCCAGCAGTCTCCTCTCCGGGCTAGCGGGATCCCTCAATGAGCAGTTCTTC. This gives the protein CASSLLSGLAGSLNEQFF.